Listed below are T cell receptor beta chains from one sample, sequenced in a study of blood T cell repertoires in COVID-19. The method was immunoSEQ multiplex PCR; TCRdb's version includes in-frame clones alone and lacks a portion of them. The sample records roughly 230,000 clones, 70% to 90% being singletons. Material for sequencing was PBMCs or T cells enriched from blood (not recorded which). Every receptor here comes from a woman between 50 and 59 years old who had been exposed to COVID-19. Each CDR3 is given with its conserved first and last residue. D genes are given only for firm matches. For some rows the clone size is stated as once, few or many, or as a class when expanded; others skip it.

V gene	D gene	J gene	clone size	CDR3 protein	CDR3 DNA
TRBV19	.	TRBJ1-3	.	CASSIDSGTYSGNTIYF	TGTGCCAGTAGTATAGACAGCGGAACTTACTCTGGAAACACCATATATTTT
TRBV5-1	.	TRBJ2-6	few	CASSPEDTSGANVLTF	TGCGCCAGCAGCCCAGAAGACACCTCTGGGGCCAACGTCCTGACTTTC
TRBV9	TRBD1	TRBJ1-1	.	CASSVGSRGRTEAFF	TGTGCCAGCAGCGTAGGATCGAGGGGGCGCACTGAAGCTTTCTTT
TRBV14	.	TRBJ2-5	.	CATLLRTLRRAFQETQYF	TGTGCCACCCTGCTCCGTACCCTTAGGCGGGCTTTCCAAGAGACCCAGTACTTC
TRBV4-1	TRBD2	TRBJ2-7	few	CASSPWPGGDEQYF	TGCGCCAGCAGCCCCTGGCCTGGGGGGGACGAGCAGTACTTC
TRBV2	.	TRBJ1-1	.	CASHGQFNTEAFF	TGTGCCAGCCACGGACAGTTCAACACTGAAGCTTTCTTT
TRBV6-5	TRBD1	TRBJ1-5	.	CASSPDRRSNQPQHF	TGTGCCAGCAGTCCGGACAGGCGTAGCAATCAGCCCCAGCATTTT
TRBV3-1/TRBV3-2	.	TRBJ2-5	few	CASSHTGETQYF	TGTGCCAGCAGCCACACGGGAGAGACCCAGTACTTC
TRBV5-4	.	TRBJ1-1	.	CASSLVGRGGTEAFF	TGTGCCAGCAGCTTGGTAGGACGGGGGGGCACTGAAGCTTTCTTT
TRBV18	.	TRBJ1-1	.	CASSPTMGPRDTEAFF	TGTGCCAGCTCACCTACGATGGGGCCTCGGGACACTGAAGCTTTCTTT
TRBV27	TRBD1	TRBJ2-2	.	CASSLSDRVQIAGELFF	TGTGCCAGCAGTTTATCTGACAGGGTTCAGATCGCCGGGGAGCTGTTTTTT
TRBV6-5	TRBD1	TRBJ1-1	.	CASSLTPTGENTEAFF	TGTGCCAGCAGTTTAACCCCGACAGGGGAGAACACTGAAGCTTTCTTT
TRBV15	TRBD1	TRBJ2-2	.	CATSRDPGQGNTGELFF	TGTGCCACCAGCAGAGATCCGGGACAGGGGAACACCGGGGAGCTGTTTTTT
TRBV4-1	.	TRBJ1-1	.	CASSQRPGWGTEAFF	TGCGCCAGCAGCCAGCGACCGGGGTGGGGCACTGAAGCTTTCTTT
TRBV5-6	TRBD2	TRBJ2-1	.	CASSSWTGTRMREQFF	TGTGCCAGCAGCTCCTGGACCGGGACTAGAATGAGGGAGCAGTTCTTC
TRBV25-1	TRBD1	TRBJ1-2	.	CASSNLPTGVYGYTF	TGTGCCAGCAGTAACCTCCCGACAGGGGTCTATGGCTACACCTTC
TRBV2	TRBD1	TRBJ1-4	.	CATGGQGSEKLFF	TGTGCCACCGGGGGACAGGGGAGTGAAAAACTGTTTTTT
TRBV2	TRBD1	TRBJ1-1	.	CASGGQSNTEAFF	TGTGCCAGCGGGGGACAGTCGAACACTGAAGCTTTCTTT
TRBV13	.	TRBJ2-5	.	CASSQLMTGRETQYF	TGTGCCAGCAGCCAACTGATGACAGGGAGGGAGACCCAGTACTTC
TRBV7-8	TRBD2	TRBJ2-1	.	CASSLGIAGNEQFF	TGTGCCAGCAGCTTAGGGATAGCGGGGAATGAGCAGTTCTTC
TRBV4-1	.	TRBJ2-7	.	CASSQDRTESTYEQYF	TGCGCCAGCAGCCAAGATCGGACAGAGTCAACCTACGAGCAGTACTTC
TRBV10-2	TRBD1	TRBJ2-7	once	CARVQGEPYEQYF	TGCGCCAGAGTACAGGGGGAACCCTACGAGCAGTACTTC
TRBV6-5	.	TRBJ1-4	.	CASSYRRYNPEEKLFF	TGTGCCAGCAGTTACCGGCGGTACAATCCTGAGGAAAAACTGTTTTTT
TRBV5-4	.	TRBJ2-7	.	CASKRGDSDYEQYF	TGTGCCAGCAAAAGAGGGGACTCCGACTACGAGCAGTACTTC
TRBV11-2	.	TRBJ1-1	.	CASRVGGRNTEAFF	TGTGCCAGCCGGGTGGGGGGGCGGAACACTGAAGCTTTCTTT
TRBV28	TRBD1	TRBJ2-7	.	CASSLGPGQALGSYEQYF	TGTGCCAGCAGTTTAGGCCCGGGACAGGCCCTAGGGTCCTACGAGCAGTACTTC
TRBV30	.	TRBJ1-1	.	CAWSAVNTEAFF	TGTGCCTGGAGTGCCGTGAACACTGAAGCTTTCTTT
TRBV5-1	.	TRBJ2-2	.	CASSFDGAPGELFF	TGCGCCAGCAGCTTCGATGGGGCCCCCGGGGAGCTGTTTTTT
TRBV7-9	.	TRBJ2-2	.	CASSLQPSGGGELFF	TGTGCCAGCAGCCTCCAACCATCCGGCGGCGGGGAGCTGTTTTTT
TRBV6-2/TRBV6-3	TRBD1	TRBJ2-3	.	CASSTLGTEESTDTQYF	TGTGCCAGCAGTACCCTAGGGACAGAAGAAAGCACAGATACGCAGTATTTT
TRBV6-4	TRBD2	TRBJ2-2	few	CASSDSSGVGAGELFF	TGTGCCAGCAGTGACTCGAGCGGGGTCGGGGCCGGGGAGCTGTTTTTT
TRBV28	TRBD1	TRBJ2-7	.	CASRYDRGLTYEQYF	TGTGCCAGCAGGTACGACAGGGGCCTTACCTACGAGCAGTACTTC
TRBV7-2	.	TRBJ1-6	few	CASSLTGAGNSPLHF	TGTGCCAGCAGCTTAACGGGAGCAGGGAATTCACCCCTCCACTTT
TRBV19	.	TRBJ1-3	.	CASLSGGNTIYF	TGTGCCAGTCTAAGCGGTGGAAACACCATATATTTT
TRBV7-2	TRBD2	TRBJ2-7	.	CASSPTGTRNEQYF	TGTGCCAGCAGCCCTACCGGGACTAGAAACGAGCAGTACTTC
TRBV2	.	TRBJ1-5	.	CASSVAYSNRPQHF	TGTGCCAGCAGTGTCGCGTATAGCAATCGGCCCCAGCATTTT
TRBV2	.	TRBJ1-2	.	CASSLIAGGYTF	TGTGCCAGCAGCCTCATTGCAGGTGGCTACACCTTC
TRBV4-3	TRBD1	TRBJ2-1	.	CASSLSGTGRNEQFF	TGCGCCAGCAGCCTAAGTGGGACAGGGAGGAATGAGCAGTTCTTC
TRBV2	.	TRBJ1-4	.	CASSEVREKLFF	TGTGCCAGCAGTGAAGTACGGGAAAAACTGTTTTTT
TRBV9	TRBD1	TRBJ1-2	.	CASSLMTKGARGYTF	TGTGCCAGCAGCCTTATGACAAAGGGGGCGCGTGGCTACACCTTC
TRBV19	TRBD1	TRBJ1-4	.	CASNDREGNEKLFF	TGTGCCAGTAACGACAGGGAAGGGAATGAAAAACTGTTTTTT
TRBV25-1	TRBD1	TRBJ1-2	.	CASSPRGPGGYTF	TGTGCCAGCAGTCCAAGGGGGCCAGGTGGCTACACCTTC
TRBV4-1	TRBD2	TRBJ2-1	.	CASSQATGLAGGLGQFF	TGCGCCAGCAGCCAAGCGACGGGTCTAGCGGGGGGGCTCGGCCAGTTCTTC
TRBV5-1	.	TRBJ1-2	.	CASSGRRNGYTF	TGCGCCAGCAGCGGGAGGCGGAATGGCTACACCTTC
TRBV18	TRBD1	TRBJ1-4	.	CASSRPSSGGEKLFF	TGTGCCAGCTCACGCCCTTCGTCAGGGGGGGAAAAACTGTTTTTT
TRBV7-2	.	TRBJ1-2	.	CASSPRVWNYGYTF	TGTGCCAGCAGCCCCAGGGTTTGGAACTATGGCTACACCTTC
TRBV7-9	TRBD1	TRBJ1-5	.	CASSLAGQGNQPQHF	TGTGCCAGCAGCTTGGCGGGACAGGGTAATCAGCCCCAGCATTTT
TRBV6-5	.	TRBJ1-3	.	CASSTRLVSGNTIYF	TGTGCCAGCAGCACCAGACTGGTCTCTGGAAACACCATATATTTT
TRBV2	.	TRBJ1-1	.	CASKGQLAFF	TGTGCCAGCAAGGGGCAGTTGGCTTTCTTT
TRBV11-2	.	TRBJ1-2	.	CASSSDGYGGYTF	TGTGCCAGCAGTTCCGACGGGTATGGGGGCTACACCTTC
TRBV9	TRBD1	TRBJ1-2	.	CASSATSGTGVAGYTF	TGTGCCAGCAGCGCGACCTCCGGGACAGGGGTCGCTGGCTACACCTTC
TRBV5-1	.	TRBJ1-1	once	CASSLMGGVGTEAFF	TGCGCCAGCAGCTTAATGGGGGGAGTAGGGACTGAAGCTTTCTTT
TRBV5-1	.	TRBJ1-4	.	CASSLASTNEKLFF	TGCGCCAGCAGCTTGGCTTCAACTAATGAAAAACTGTTTTTT
TRBV11-2	.	TRBJ1-2	.	CASSSIRGGATHYGYTF	TGTGCCAGCAGCTCGATAAGAGGAGGGGCCACCCACTATGGCTACACCTTC